The rows below give T cell receptor beta chains drawn from one sample of a study of cytomegalovirus exposure and HLA in healthy donors. Clones were read by immunoSEQ multiplex PCR, and TCRdb kept only the in-frame ones, dropping some. The sample yields around 150,000 clones, more than 75% seen once. Sample: PBMCs. Receptors were obtained from a male donor in good health and CMV-seronegative. Each CDR3 is given with its conserved first and last residue. The order of the fields is clone size, CDR3 length, J gene, V gene, D gene, CDR3 protein, CDR3 DNA. D genes are given only for firm matches. A row's size may be missing; if present it is once, few, many or a size class.

>few|16|TRBJ2-7|TRBV4-1|-
CASSPGVGRVSYEQYF
TGCGCCAGCAGCCCAGGGGTGGGAAGGGTCTCCTACGAGCAGTACTTC
>-|13|TRBJ1-3|TRBV11-2|-
CASSQTVGNTIYF
TGTGCCAGCAGCCAGACAGTAGGAAACACCATATATTTT
>-|15|TRBJ2-3|TRBV9|TRBD2
CASSVVASGGDTQYF
TGTGCCAGCAGCGTAGTGGCTAGCGGGGGGGATACGCAGTATTTT
>-|16|TRBJ1-1|TRBV6-5|TRBD1
CASSYSISGQGFQAFF
TGTGCCAGCAGTTACTCGATTTCGGGACAGGGGTTTCAAGCTTTCTTT
>once|13|TRBJ2-1|TRBV28|-
CASRALLHNEQFF
TGTGCCAGCAGGGCCCTTCTCCACAATGAGCAGTTCTTC
>few|16|TRBJ1-2|TRBV9|-
CASSVSDRVLNYGYTF
TGTGCCAGCAGCGTATCAGACAGAGTCCTTAACTATGGCTACACCTTC
>-|17|TRBJ1-1|TRBV7-2|TRBD1
CASSLYPGQGASTEAFF
TGTGCCAGCAGCTTATATCCGGGACAGGGGGCGTCGACTGAAGCTTTCTTT
>-|14|TRBJ2-3|TRBV18|TRBD1
CASSPKQGADTQYF
TGTGCCAGCTCACCAAAACAGGGGGCAGATACGCAGTATTTT
>-|17|TRBJ2-7|TRBV6-4|-
CASTNNGIRRVFCEQYF
TGTGCCAGCACCAACAACGGGATCCGCCGGGTCTTCTGCGAGCAGTACTTC
>-|14|TRBJ2-1|TRBV5-1|TRBD1
CASSTGTAYNEQFF
TGCGCCAGCAGTACCGGGACAGCCTACAATGAGCAGTTCTTC
>-|16|TRBJ2-5|TRBV21-1|-
CASSSKGGEIQETQYF
TGTGCCAGCAGCTCTAAGGGGGGGGAAATCCAAGAGACCCAGTACTTC
>-|16|TRBJ2-3|TRBV5-6|-
CASSSSSGTRTDTQYF
TGTGCCAGCAGCAGCAGTTCCGGGACTCGCACAGATACGCAGTATTTT
>-|13|TRBJ1-1|TRBV25-1|-
CASSGQAFTEAFF
TGTGCCAGCAGTGGACAGGCTTTCACTGAAGCTTTCTTT
>-|15|TRBJ2-2|TRBV10-3|-
CATTRDTSTTGELFF
TGTGCCACGACCAGGGACACCTCAACGACCGGGGAGCTGTTTTTT
>-|14|TRBJ2-7|TRBV7-6|-
CASAPQGINYEQYF
TGTGCCAGCGCCCCTCAGGGTATCAACTACGAGCAGTACTTC
>-|16|TRBJ2-3|TRBV9|TRBD1
CASSVTRDSLTDTQYF
TGTGCCAGCAGCGTGACGAGGGACAGCCTCACAGATACGCAGTATTTT
>few|16|TRBJ2-6|TRBV4-3|-
CASSQDTVSGANVLTF
TGCGCCAGCAGCCAAGATACGGTCTCTGGGGCCAACGTCCTGACTTTC
>-|18|TRBJ2-7|TRBV7-2|TRBD2
CASSPRTSGGVKAYEQYF
TGTGCCAGCAGCCCAAGGACTAGCGGGGGGGTAAAAGCCTACGAGCAGTACTTC
>-|15|TRBJ2-7|TRBV9|TRBD1
CASSPGQGAQNEQYF
TGTGCCAGCAGCCCGGGACAGGGGGCGCAGAACGAGCAGTACTTC
>few|15|TRBJ1-1|TRBV7-9|-
CASSLERGLNTEAFF
TGTGCCAGCAGCCTGGAGAGAGGGCTGAACACTGAAGCTTTCTTT
>few|19|TRBJ2-7|TRBV7-9|-
CASSPPVPGTGPYRSEQYF
TGTGCCAGCAGCCCACCCGTCCCAGGCACAGGTCCGTACCGGAGCGAGCAGTACTTC
>-|14|TRBJ1-4|TRBV2|-
CASSIQGGGEKLFF
TGTGCCAGCAGTATCCAGGGAGGAGGTGAAAAACTGTTTTTT
>-|11|TRBJ2-5|TRBV6-5|TRBD2
CASSGREAQYF
TGTGCCAGCAGTGGTCGGGAGGCCCAGTACTTC
>-|15|TRBJ2-3|TRBV7-9|TRBD2
CASSTGTISTDTQYF
TGTGCCAGCAGTACCGGGACTATTAGCACAGATACGCAGTATTTT
>-|15|TRBJ2-3|TRBV5-1|TRBD2
CASSTRAGPDPSQYF
TGCGCCAGCAGCACGAGAGCGGGACCGGATCCTTCGCAGTATTTT
>-|16|TRBJ1-2|TRBV5-6|-
CASSPFPGYGNYGYTF
TGTGCCAGCAGCCCGTTCCCAGGGTACGGAAACTATGGCTACACCTTC
>few|15|TRBJ2-7|TRBV11-1|TRBD1
CASSLDPGQSYEQYF
TGTGCCAGCAGCTTAGATCCGGGACAGTCCTACGAGCAGTACTTC
>-|13|TRBJ1-6|TRBV5-4|TRBD1
CASSSSGGSPLHF
TGTGCCAGCAGCTCATCAGGGGGTTCACCCCTCCACTTT
>-|15|TRBJ1-4|TRBV7-2|-
CASSLVSLTNEKLFF
TGTGCCAGCAGCTTAGTTTCCTTAACTAATGAAAAACTGTTTTTT
>-|13|TRBJ1-5|TRBV27|-
CASRSYSNQPQHF
TGTGCCAGCAGATCCTATAGCAATCAGCCCCAGCATTTT
>-|14|TRBJ1-2|TRBV10-3|-
CAISETGRVGGYTF
TGTGCCATCAGTGAGACGGGCAGGGTCGGCGGCTACACCTTC
>-|15|TRBJ1-5|TRBV10-3|TRBD1
CAISSDRGENQPQHF
TGTGCCATCAGTTCCGACAGGGGGGAGAATCAGCCCCAGCATTTT
>-|18|TRBJ1-6|TRBV7-2|TRBD1
CASSPAPTRQGRNSPLHF
TGTGCCAGCAGCCCCGCCCCGACCAGACAGGGGCGTAATTCACCCCTCCACTTT
>-|17|TRBJ2-2|TRBV5-4|-
CASSPTERSANTGELFF
TGTGCCAGCAGCCCCACGGAGCGTTCTGCGAACACCGGGGAGCTGTTTTTT
>-|13|TRBJ1-5|TRBV6-6|-
CASTRDGGQPQHF
TGTGCCAGCACCAGGGACGGGGGTCAGCCCCAGCATTTT
>-|15|TRBJ1-1|TRBV18|-
CASSPNEVRNTEAFF
TGTGCCAGCTCACCAAATGAAGTCAGGAACACTGAAGCTTTCTTT
>-|14|TRBJ1-6|TRBV6-5|TRBD1
CASSYDRGPVSLHF
TGTGCCAGCAGTTACGACAGGGGTCCCGTTTCCCTCCACTTT
>-|11|TRBJ2-1|TRBV28|TRBD1
CASFNRDRGFF
TGTGCCAGCTTTAATCGAGACAGGGGGTTCTTC
>few|18|TRBJ1-4|TRBV4-3|TRBD1
CASSQDGQGSATNEKLFF
TGCGCCAGCAGCCAAGACGGACAGGGATCAGCAACTAATGAAAAACTGTTTTTT
>-|11|TRBJ1-2|TRBV20-1|-
CSATGGYGYTF
TGCAGTGCTACAGGAGGCTATGGCTACACCTTC
>-|13|TRBJ2-2|TRBV30|TRBD2
CAYSSGGAGELFF
TGTGCCTATTCAAGCGGGGGGGCAGGGGAGCTGTTTTTT
>-|15|TRBJ2-1|TRBV6-5|TRBD2
CASHEWGLGYNEQFF
TGTGCCAGCCACGAGTGGGGACTAGGGTACAATGAGCAGTTCTTC
>-|14|TRBJ1-1|TRBV9|-
CASSVAYGNTEAFF
TGTGCCAGCAGCGTAGCTTACGGGAACACTGAAGCTTTCTTT
>-|17|TRBJ2-1|TRBV7-2|-
CASSLLWTDTLYNEQFF
TGTGCCAGCAGCTTATTGTGGACAGATACCCTCTACAATGAGCAGTTCTTC
>-|16|TRBJ2-5|TRBV6-5|-
CASSYSSGQRFYEQYF
-
>few|13|TRBJ2-1|TRBV2|TRBD1
CAGRDSLYNEQFF
TGTGCCGGCCGGGACAGCCTCTACAATGAGCAGTTCTTC
>-|17|TRBJ2-7|TRBV7-2|-
CASSLPPGGEGFDEQYF
TGTGCCAGCAGCTTACCCCCGGGGGGCGAGGGTTTCGACGAGCAGTACTTC
>-|15|TRBJ1-2|TRBV5-4|TRBD1
CASSSPGQGVDGYTF
TGTGCCAGCAGCTCCCCGGGACAGGGGGTTGATGGCTACACCTTC
>once|14|TRBJ2-5|TRBV5-4|-
CASSDQGNQETQYF
TGTGCCAGCAGCGACCAGGGGAACCAAGAGACCCAGTACTTC
>few|12|TRBJ2-7|TRBV28|-
CASSPEGVRGYF
TGTGCCAGCAGCCCCGAGGGGGTTCGCGGGTACTTC
>-|16|TRBJ1-4|TRBV18|TRBD1
CASSPGQGPSREKLFF
TGTGCCAGCTCCCCCGGACAGGGGCCCTCCCGGGAAAAACTGTTTTTT
>-|15|TRBJ2-7|TRBV28|TRBD1
CASTTAGTGAYEQYF
TGTGCCAGCACCACCGCAGGGACAGGGGCCTACGAGCAGTACTTC
>few|15|TRBJ2-7|TRBV4-2|-
CASSPSVGEPHEQYF
TGTGCCAGCAGCCCCTCTGTCGGGGAGCCCCACGAGCAGTACTTC